The 32 T cell receptor beta chains reported below all come from one sample, sequenced in a study of blood T cell repertoires in COVID-19. Libraries were prepared by immunoSEQ multiplex PCR; TCRdb keeps only in-frame clonotypes and omits some of them. The sample has more than 200,000 clones; around nine tenths are singletons. Specimen: peripheral blood. All receptors derive from a man in his thirties or forties with active or convalescent COVID-19.

This sequence joins TRBV7-2 and TRBJ1-1, with D possibly being TRBD1 (5 bases). The V and J ends lost 7 bases and 4 bases respectively, with 13 bases between them. The CDR3 is made up of 13 amino acids. CDR1 SGHTA and CDR2 FQGNSA come from the germline V gene. CDR3 sequence: CASTAGRGTEAFF. The CDR3 bases are TGTGCCAGCACCGCAGGGAGGGGCACTGAAGCTTTCTTT.

The chain carries TRBV2 and TRBJ1-5, with D possibly matching TRBD1 (5 bases). The CDR3 runs 15 residues. V was cut by 8 bases and J by 0 bases, with 14 bases left in between. Germline assignment: CDR1 SNHLY and CDR2 FYNNEI. Here the CDR3 reads CASAGRYDSNQPQHF. Here the CDR3 DNA reads TGTGCCAGCGCAGGGCGATACGATAGCAATCAGCCCCAGCATTTT.

The V call is TRBV4-3, the J call TRBJ2-7, with 12 nucleotides matching TRBD2. CDR1 is LGHNA, CDR2 YSLEER, per germline. The junction had 2 bases not matched to a gene; V was cut back by 2 bases and J by 3 bases. The CDR3 is made up of 15 amino acids. CDR3 in amino acids: CASSQQTSGGYEQYF. CDR3 coding DNA: TGCGCCAGCAGCCAACAGACTAGCGGGGGCTACGAGCAGTACTTC.

Points on this clone: Other nucleotide sequences in the sample specify the same CDR3. For the CDR3, the DNA is TGTGCCAGCAGTTACTCTGGGACTAGCGGGGTCTACAATGAGCAGTTCTTC. Translation gives CASSYSGTSGVYNEQFF. V and J are TRBV6-2 or TRBV6-3 and TRBJ2-1; TRBD2 agrees at 13 bases. This CDR3 is 17 amino acids long. Trimming removed 0 bases from V and 3 bases from J; junction bases left unmatched: 2. Germline V gene lookup returns CDR1 MNHEY and CDR2 SVGEGT.

This clone was detected only a few times. V usage is TRBV20-1 and J usage is TRBJ2-7; 8 nucleotides match TRBD1. The V segment lost 3 bases and the J segment 8 bases; nucleotides outside the gene matches: 12. The CDR3 is 14 residues long. Per germline, CDR1 DFQATT and CDR2 SNEGSKA (reference sequence). CDR3 nucleotides: TGCAGTGCTAGTCACGGACAGGGATTTACGCAGCAGTACTTC. Amino acid sequence: CSASHGQGFTQQYF.

The V and J genes are TRBV30 and TRBJ1-4; 11 nucleotides match TRBD1. Germline V gives CDR1 GTSNPN, CDR2 SVGIG (reference sequence). This CDR3 comprises 16 residues. Losses at the gene ends were 2 bases for V and 8 bases for J; bases not matched to a gene: 10. The CDR3 loop is CAWSQGQGAYNEKLFF. CDR3 nucleotide sequence: TGTGCCTGGAGTCAAGGACAGGGGGCCTATAACGAAAAACTGTTTTTT.

The V and J genes are TRBV5-6 and TRBJ2-3; 8 bases line up with TRBD1. Per germline, CDR1 SGHDT and CDR2 YYEEEE. Germline trimming cut 2 bases from V and 3 bases from J; bases unmatched to any gene: 8. The CDR3 covers 16 residues. This CDR3 is CASSFTGQGSTDTQYF. The DNA for the CDR3 is TGTGCCAGCAGCTTTACAGGACAGGGAAGTACAGATACGCAGTATTTT.

This clone was detected once. V usage is TRBV7-3 and J usage is TRBJ2-3; 10 nucleotides line up with TRBD2. Germline V CDR1 and CDR2: SGHTA, FQGTGA. The ends lost 3 bases at V and 3 bases at J; junction bases unmatched: 3. CDR3 length equals 15 residues. The CDR3 DNA reads TGTGCCAGCAGCTTTAGCGGGGGGTTAACAGATACGCAGTATTTT. Its translation: CASSFSGGLTDTQYF.

This clone was detected only a few times. The rearrangement joins TRBV4-3 to TRBJ2-2; TRBD1 is a possible D gene (5 bases). This CDR3 contains 16 residues. V lost 0 bases and J lost 3, with 11 bases in between. From germline, CDR1 is LGHNA and CDR2 YSLEER. The CDR3 sequence is CASSQDRPGHTGELFF. The CDR3 region has the DNA TGCGCCAGCAGCCAAGATCGGCCAGGGCACACCGGGGAGCTGTTTTTT.

The chain is built from TRBV2 and TRBJ1-3; 7 bases map to TRBD1. The CDR3 loop spans 15 amino acids. V trimming: 1 base; J trimming: 9 bases; junction bases outside the gene matches: 9. Germline lookup yields CDR1 SNHLY and CDR2 FYNNEI. The CDR3 coding sequence is TGTGCCAGCAGTGAAGACAGGGGTCCCCGGGGCACCATATATTTT. It translates to CASSEDRGPRGTIYF. The full variable domain, its missing parts supplied by reference TRBV2 and TRBJ1-3, is EPEVTQTPSHQVTQMGQEVILRCVPISNHLYFYWYRQILGQKVEFLVSFYNNEISEKSEIFDDQFSVERPDGSNFTLKIRSTKLEDSAMYFCASSEDRGPRGTIYFGEGSWLTVV.

This chain uses TRBV6-6 with TRBJ1-5; TRBD1 might be the D (6 bases). Per germline, CDR1 MNHNY and CDR2 SVGAGI (reference sequence). CDR3 length: 15 amino acids. V gave up 0 bases and J gave up 10 bases, with 16 bases separating them. This chain's CDR3 is CASSYSTGAGFPQHF. The CDR3, as DNA: TGTGCCAGCAGTTACTCGACAGGCGCCGGCTTTCCCCAGCATTTT.

CDR3 nucleotide sequence: TGTGCCAGCTCAGACAACCCCCTAAGGGGGCGAGGAAACACCATATATTTT. Encoded protein: CASSDNPLRGRGNTIYF. This chain connects TRBV18 to TRBJ1-3, with 7 bases lining up with TRBD1. V dropped 5 bases and J dropped 4; count of bases not matched to a gene: 14. The CDR3 runs to 17 residues. Per germline, CDR1 KGHSH and CDR2 LQKENI.

This clone came up once. V gene TRBV9 combines with J gene TRBJ1-3; D is uncertain. This CDR3 is built from 13 residues. V lost 3 bases to trimming and J lost 3 bases, with 7 bases between them. The germline V gene encodes CDR1 SGDLS and CDR2 YYNGEE. The CDR3 DNA reads TGTGCCAGCAGCGAAGGAGTTGGAAACACCATATATTTT. This sequence encodes CASSEGVGNTIYF. Full variable domain (missing parts from reference TRBV9 and TRBJ1-3): DSGVTQTPKHLITATGQRVTLRCSPRSGDLSVYWYQQSLDQGLQFLIQYYNGEERAKGNILERFSAQQFPDLHSELNLSSLELGDSALYFCASSEGVGNTIYFGEGSWLTVV.

The chain combines TRBV5-1 with TRBJ2-5, with 8 bases matching TRBD2. The V and J ends lost 4 bases and 1 base, in that order; junction bases with no gene match: 6. Germline lookup yields CDR1 SGHRS and CDR2 YFSETQ. The CDR3 totals 15 residues. Here the CDR3 reads CASSPGGASQETQYF. Here the CDR3 DNA reads TGCGCCAGCAGCCCCGGGGGGGCGTCCCAAGAGACCCAGTACTTC.

The chain joins TRBV4-1 to TRBJ2-7; 13 positions match TRBD2. The CDR3 length is 14 residues. The germline gives CDR1 MGHRA, CDR2 YSYEKL. V dropped 5 bases and J dropped 5; count of bases not matched to a gene: 3. Written as DNA, the CDR3 is TGCGCCAGCAGCAGACTAGCGGGGGGCCACGAGCAGTACTTC. Its protein is CASSRLAGGHEQYF.

The chain is built from TRBV6-4 and TRBJ1-5; TRBD1 matches at 11 bases. Unmatched junction bases numbered 24, after V lost 2 bases and J lost 9 bases. Germline V gene data show CDR1 as MRHNA and CDR2 as SNTAGT. The CDR3 loop spans 21 amino acids. The CDR3 reads CASSDLLKCPIGQGAAPPQHF. CDR3 nucleotides: TGTGCCAGCAGTGACCTTCTCAAATGCCCAATTGGACAGGGGGCGGCTCCGCCCCAGCATTTT.

This clone has a single count. The chain uses TRBV5-5 and TRBJ1-1; D is uncertain. Germline V gives CDR1 SGHKS, CDR2 YYEKEE (reference sequence). V was shortened by 4 bases and J by 4 bases, with 11 bases between the two germline ends. The CDR3 runs 13 residues. CDR3 loop: CASSHEGGTEAFF. The CDR3 DNA sequence: TGTGCCAGCAGCCACGAGGGTGGCACTGAAGCTTTCTTT.

This clone was found a few times. The chain links TRBV6-6 to TRBJ1-4, with TRBD1 identical over 8 bases. Germline-derived CDR1 and CDR2 are MNHNY and SVGAGI (reference sequence). This CDR3 spans 16 amino acids. After removal of 6 bases from V and 7 bases from J, the junction contained 13 bases not matched to a gene. CDR3 in DNA: TGTGCCAGCAGCTCCCTGATGGGACAGGCGGGTGAAAAACTGTTTTTT. Translating it yields CASSSLMGQAGEKLFF.

This clone was recorded only once. This rearrangement joins TRBV4-3 to TRBJ2-7; TRBD2 agrees at 7 bases. The germline CDR1 and CDR2 sequences are LGHNA and YSLEER. V was pared by 0 bases and J by 4 bases, with 6 bases of the junction left unmatched. This CDR3 is built from 15 residues. CDR3 loop: CASSQDGGEEYEQYF. CDR3 coding DNA: TGCGCCAGCAGCCAAGATGGGGGGGAAGAGTACGAGCAGTACTTC.

The chain joins TRBV5-1 to TRBJ1-3; the D gene is possibly TRBD1 (6 bases). The germline CDR1 and CDR2 sequences are SGHRS and YFSETQ. This CDR3 is built from 16 residues. V was trimmed by 2 bases and J by 3 bases, leaving 15 bases between them. CDR3 sequence: CASSFSSGAVGNTIYF. The CDR3, as DNA: TGCGCCAGCAGCTTTAGCTCAGGGGCCGTTGGAAACACCATATATTTT.

This clone was recorded at least ten times. V usage is TRBV5-1 and J usage is TRBJ2-2; 7 nucleotides align to TRBD1. Germline loops: CDR1 SGHRS, CDR2 YFSETQ. The V segment lost 3 bases and the J segment 2 bases; nucleotides outside the gene matches: 4. There are 15 residues in the CDR3. The CDR3 spells CASSSGQANTGELFF. The CDR3 DNA is TGCGCCAGCAGCTCCGGACAGGCAAACACCGGGGAGCTGTTTTTT. Filled out from reference TRBV5-1 and TRBJ2-2, the complete variable domain reads KAGVTQTPRYLIKTRGQQVTLSCSPISGHRSVSWYQQTPGQGLQFLFEYFSETQRNKGNFPGRFSGRQFSNSRSEMNVSTLELGDSALYLCASSSGQANTGELFFGEGSRLTVL.

J is TRBJ1-5 and V is TRBV27; D possibly corresponds to TRBD1 (6 bases). Germline CDR1 MNHEY, CDR2 SMNVEV (reference sequence). The V gene lost 3 bases and the J gene lost 0 bases, with 12 bases spanning the gap. The CDR3 is 16 residues long. The DNA for the CDR3 is TGTGCCAGCAGTTTTACAGGGTCCTATAGCAATCAGCCCCAGCATTTT. Its protein is CASSFTGSYSNQPQHF.

Here the CDR3 DNA reads TGTGCCAGCAGCCCGATCCCGACAGGCTATGGCTACACCTTC. Translated: CASSPIPTGYGYTF. This chain links TRBV3-1 (or the pseudogene TRBV3-2) with TRBJ1-2; tentatively, D is TRBD1 (6 bases). Trimming stripped 4 bases from V and 4 bases from J, with 13 bases between. The CDR3 length is 14 residues. CDR1 and CDR2 (germline): LGHDT, YNNKEL (reference sequence).

V gene TRBV5-1 combines with J gene TRBJ2-7; 7 bases are a match to TRBD1. The V segment lost 3 bases and the J segment 5 bases; nucleotides outside the gene matches: 14. The CDR3 sequence is 16 residues long. Germline CDR1 is SGHRS and CDR2 is YFSETQ. CDR3 residues: CASSSRSDRVWHEQYF. The CDR3 bases are TGCGCCAGCAGCTCGAGATCAGACAGGGTTTGGCACGAGCAGTACTTC.

On this clone: The identical CDR3 is also encoded by other nucleotide sequences in the sample. The J gene is TRBJ1-6, the V gene TRBV5-1; 9 nucleotides line up with TRBD1. The CDR3 runs 15 residues. Germline CDR1 reads SGHRS; CDR2 reads YFSETQ. J was trimmed by 7 bases and V by 0 bases; bases with no gene match: 2. This CDR3 reads CASSLDGQGNSPLHF. CDR3 nucleotides: TGCGCCAGCAGCTTGGATGGACAGGGGAATTCACCCCTCCACTTT. The full variable domain, with the rest looked up from reference TRBV5-1 and TRBJ1-6, is KAGVTQTPRYLIKTRGQQVTLSCSPISGHRSVSWYQQTPGQGLQFLFEYFSETQRNKGNFPGRFSGRQFSNSRSEMNVSTLELGDSALYLCASSLDGQGNSPLHFGNGTRLTVT.

This rearrangement joins TRBV5-1 to TRBJ1-4; no firm D call. The CDR3 loop spans 15 amino acids. The V gene's germline CDR1 is SGHRS and CDR2 YFSETQ. Deletions cut 5 bases from V and 2 bases from J, with 13 bases between. The CDR3 bases are TGCGCCAGCAGATCGAGGACTGCTACTAATGAAAAACTGTTTTTT. It codes for CASRSRTATNEKLFF.

The gene calls are TRBV15 and TRBJ2-7, with D tentatively TRBD2 (5 bases). Germline assignment: CDR1 LNHNV and CDR2 YYDKDF (reference sequence). V was cut by 0 bases and J by 5 bases, with 11 bases left in between. This CDR3 spans 14 amino acids. CDR3 amino acids: CATSRDKGRNEQYF. The DNA for the CDR3 is TGTGCCACCAGCAGAGATAAAGGGAGAAACGAGCAGTACTTC.

V usage is TRBV7-8 and J usage is TRBJ2-3; D may be TRBD2 (5 bases). Trimming took off 6 bases at V and 6 bases at J, with 16 bases between the two ends. The CDR3 is made up of 14 amino acids. The germline CDR1 and CDR2 sequences are SGHVS and FQNEAQ. The CDR3 reads CASRLLASSDTQYF. In DNA form, the CDR3 reads TGTGCCAGCAGACTTCTAGCTTCCTCGGATACGCAGTATTTT.

The V call is TRBV29-1, the J call TRBJ1-5, with TRBD1 matching 9 bases. This CDR3 contains 14 residues. Per the germline V gene, CDR1 is SQVTM and CDR2 is ANQGSEA. V lost 4 bases, J lost 1 base, and 2 bases stayed unmatched. As DNA, the CDR3 is TGCAGCGTTGTAACAGGGGGCAGCAATCAGCCCCAGCATTTT. This gives the protein CSVVTGGSNQPQHF.

As regards this clone: The same CDR3 can be traced to other DNA sequences in this sample. The chain joins TRBV5-1 to TRBJ1-5, with a tentative D call TRBD1 (6 bases). Germline V CDR1 and CDR2: SGHRS, YFSETQ. The CDR3 contains 13 residues. Trimming took 1 base from V and 4 from J, leaving 6 bases between them. The CDR3, as DNA: TGCGCCAGCAGCTTGACAGGGAATCAGCCCCAGCATTTT. Protein: CASSLTGNQPQHF.

V usage is TRBV11-2 and J usage is TRBJ1-1, with D maybe TRBD1 (6 bases). Germline CDR1 and CDR2: SGHAT and FQNNGV. V was shortened by 5 bases and J by 4 bases, with 11 bases between the two germline ends. CDR3 size: 13 residues. CDR3 DNA sequence: TGTGCCAGCAGCGTCCACAGGGTCACTGAAGCTTTCTTT. Translation gives CASSVHRVTEAFF.

J is TRBJ2-1 and V is TRBV2; 8 positions match TRBD2. J gave up 7 bases and V 6 bases, and 8 bases lay outside the gene matches. The CDR3 has 14 residues. Germline V gene data show CDR1 as SNHLY and CDR2 as FYNNEI. The CDR3 bases are TGTGCCAGCAGCGGGACTAGGTTAATAAATGAGCAGTTCTTC. As protein: CASSGTRLINEQFF.